The following is a T cell receptor beta chain sequence with its context. Its antigen is as yet unknown. Trimming left V 3 bases short and J 4 bases short, with 12 bases between. This CDR3 is built from 14 residues. From germline, CDR1 is PRHDT and CDR2 FYEKMQ (reference sequence). This sample stems from a study of post-analysis software for immune sequencing data. Overall study results and limits: Comparison of patients with controls showed 4 to 6 TRBV segments more frequent in patients, TRBV5-6, TRBV5-1 and TRBV20-1 among them.

Every TCR beta cDNA library bore unique molecular identifiers. TCRdb redid the calling of the PCR reads with MiXCR, one entry per CDR3 protein. The table has about 810,000 distinct CDR3 sequences, roughly 58% seen once. This sequence joins TRBV13 and TRBJ1-1; D ambiguous. The TCR was taken from a girl between 10 and 17 years old with multiple sclerosis. Sequences were obtained from blood. Here the CDR3 DNA reads TGTGCCAGCAGCTTCTTCTCTGGGCCCACTGAAGCTTTCTTT. It yields the protein CASSFFSGPTEAFF. The full variable domain, completed using reference TRBV13 and TRBJ1-1, is AAGVIQSPRHLIKEKRETATLKCYPIPRHDTVYWYQQGPGQDPQFLISFYEKMQSDKGSIPDRFSAQQFSDYHSELNMSSLELGDSALYFCASSFFSGPTEAFFGQGTRLTVV.